What follows are 27 T cell receptor beta chains derived from one specimen sequenced in a study of shared T cell receptors in the human thymus. TCRdb keeps only in-frame clones here, not all; method: immunoSEQ multiplex PCR. In the table there are about 380,000 clones, more than 85% of which are singletons. Sequenced material: thymocytes. Every receptor here comes from a human donor.

This chain connects TRBV5-3 to TRBJ2-7, with TRBD1 matching over 9 bases. TRBV5-3 is an ORF for which the function is uncertain. The trim removed 7 bases at V and 4 bases at J, leaving 15 bases unmatched. CDR3 length equals 16 residues. The DNA of the CDR3 is TGTGCCAGACCAGTTTCCTTGGGACAGGGTGATTACGAGCAGTACTTC. Its protein product is CARPVSLGQGDYEQYF.

The chain combines TRBV28 with TRBJ2-7, with 15 bases aligning to TRBD2. Germline V gives CDR1 MDHEN, CDR2 SYDVKM. The CDR3 contains 19 residues. Germline trimming cut 3 bases from V and 1 base from J; bases unmatched to any gene: 10. The CDR3 DNA follows: TGTGCCAGCAGTTTCAATGGACTAGCGGGAGGGCCGAGGTCCTACGAGCAGTACTTC. This codes for CASSFNGLAGGPRSYEQYF.

The chain combines TRBV21-1 with TRBJ2-5; TRBD2 is taken as the D call from the table, unchecked against the DNA. TRBV21-1 is listed as a pseudogene. The CDR3 is 20 residues long. The CDR3 DNA follows: TGTGCCAGCAGCAAAGCGGAGCGGGAGGACCTAGGCGTCGTTCAAGAGACCCAGTACTTC. Its protein product is CASSKAEREDLGVVQETQYF.

The chain couples TRBV14 to TRBJ2-1, with 7 positions matching TRBD2. The germline CDR1 and CDR2 sequences are SGHDN and FVKESK. Trimming at V came to 4 bases and at J to 14 bases, leaving 8 bases not matched to a gene. The length of the CDR3 is 12 residues. CDR3 region: CASSLVSGTKFF. Here the CDR3 DNA reads TGTGCCAGCAGCCTTGTCAGCGGGACTAAGTTCTTC.

The chain couples TRBV19 to TRBJ2-7; TRBD2 might be the D (6 bases). In germline, CDR1 is LNHDA, CDR2 SQIVND (reference sequence). Trimming stripped 3 bases from V and 2 bases from J, with 8 bases between. This CDR3 comprises 13 residues. As DNA, the CDR3 is TGTGCCAGTAGTATTGCGGGGACCTACGAGCAGTACTTC. Its protein is CASSIAGTYEQYF. The full variable domain, completed using reference TRBV19 and TRBJ2-7, is DGGITQSPKYLFRKEGQNVTLSCEQNLNHDAMYWYRQDPGQGLRLIYYSQIVNDFQKGDIAEGYSVSREKKESFPLTVTSAQKNPTAFYLCASSIAGTYEQYFGPGTRLTVT.

V usage is TRBV7-9 and J usage is TRBJ2-5; 9 bases are a match to TRBD1. The DNA end is more similar to TRBJ2-7, so the J call may be wrong. The germline V gene has CDR1 SEHNR and CDR2 FQNEAQ (reference sequence). The CDR3 spans 13 residues. The CDR3 here is CASSTGGSGEQYF. The DNA for the CDR3 is TGTGCCAGTTCGACAGGGGGTTCCGGCGAGCAGTACTTC.

The chain joins TRBV27 to TRBJ2-1; 8 nucleotides align to TRBD1. Trimming cost V 7 bases and J 0 bases; bases outside gene matches: 8. This CDR3 has 16 amino acids. Germline lookup yields CDR1 MNHEY and CDR2 SMNVEV (reference sequence). CDR3 DNA sequence: TGTGCCAGCAAGGCCTCTGACAGGGGCTCCTACAATGAGCAGTTCTTC. This encodes CASKASDRGSYNEQFF.

This chain joins TRBV28 and TRBJ1-1; D gene unclear. CDR3 length: 15 amino acids. V was trimmed by 2 bases and J by 0 bases, leaving 10 bases between them. Per germline, CDR1 MDHEN and CDR2 SYDVKM. In nucleotides, the CDR3 is TGTGCCAGCAGTTTAACAGCAGGCCTGAACACTGAAGCTTTCTTT. Its protein product is CASSLTAGLNTEAFF.

The chain has TRBV30 and TRBJ2-6, with TRBD1 matching 7 bases. Losses at the gene ends were 5 bases for V and 2 bases for J; bases not matched to a gene: 6. This CDR3 is built from 15 residues. Germline V gene data show CDR1 as GTSNPN and CDR2 as SVGIG (reference sequence). CDR3 region: CAWRPTGPGANVLTF. The CDR3 region has the DNA TGTGCCTGGCGACCGACAGGGCCTGGGGCCAACGTCCTGACTTTC. Full variable domain (remainder filled in from reference TRBV30 and TRBJ2-6): SQTIHQWPATLVQPVGSPLSLECTVEGTSNPNLYWYRQAAGRGLQLLFYSVGIGQISSEVPQNLSASRPQDRQFILSSKKLLLSDSGFYLCAWRPTGPGANVLTFGAGSRLTVL.

This clone showed up just a few times. The chain couples TRBV19 to TRBJ2-1; D is possibly TRBD1 (6 bases). The germline gives CDR1 LNHDA, CDR2 SQIVND (reference sequence). V was trimmed by 5 bases and J by 1 base, leaving 36 bases between them. The CDR3 totals 23 residues. The CDR3 loop reads CASSAVDSRDTHRRTVSYNEQFF. The CDR3 nucleotides are TGTGCCAGTAGTGCGGTCGACTCCCGGGACACCCACCGCCGGACCGTGTCCTACAATGAGCAGTTCTTC.

This clone has just one count. V is TRBV27 and J is TRBJ2-7; 8 nucleotides line up with TRBD1. Germline CDR1 and CDR2: MNHEY and SMNVEV (reference sequence). This CDR3 has 15 residues. Trimming at V came to 5 bases and at J to 2 bases, leaving 8 bases not matched to a gene. The CDR3 reads CASSLGQGRAYEQYF. The CDR3 DNA is TGTGCCAGCAGTCTCGGACAGGGAAGAGCCTACGAGCAGTACTTC.

The V call is TRBV21-1, the J call TRBJ1-1; TRBD1 is the table's D call, not checked against the DNA. TRBV21-1 is a pseudogene. This CDR3 comprises 19 residues. CDR3 coding DNA: TGTGCCAGCAGCAAAGACCCCCAGTCTGCCGATCCCCCGAACACTGAAGCTTTCTTT. As protein: CASSKDPQSADPPNTEAFF.

The gene calls are TRBV7-2 and TRBJ2-7; TRBD2 matches at 7 bases. Germline V gene data show CDR1 as SGHTA and CDR2 as FQGNSA. This CDR3 spans 15 amino acids. V trimming: 0 bases; J trimming: 1 base; junction bases outside the gene matches: 3. The CDR3 reads CASSLAGGGSYEQYF. CDR3 DNA: TGTGCCAGCAGCTTAGCTGGCGGGGGATCCTACGAGCAGTACTTC.

A single count supports this clone. The chain uses TRBV30 and TRBJ2-1, with D hard to call. Trimming stripped 4 bases from V and 6 bases from J, with 7 bases between. The germline CDR1 and CDR2 sequences are GTSNPN and SVGIG (reference sequence). The length of the CDR3 is 11 residues. The chain's CDR3 is CAWIRFNEQFF. In DNA form, the CDR3 reads TGTGCCTGGATCCGCTTCAATGAGCAGTTCTTC.

The chain carries TRBV19 and TRBJ2-5, with 10 bases identical to TRBD2. Germline CDR1 reads LNHDA; CDR2 reads SQIVND (reference sequence). Trimming took 1 base from V and 4 from J; bases not matched to a gene: 3. The CDR3 contains 15 residues. In nucleotides, the CDR3 is TGTGCCAGTAGTATAGTCAGACTAGCGGGAGAGACCCAGTACTTC. It encodes CASSIVRLAGETQYF.

This clone has a single count. This chain uses TRBV27 with TRBJ2-7; 9 positions agree with TRBD2. The CDR3 consists of 17 residues. The germline V gene has CDR1 MNHEY and CDR2 SMNVEV (reference sequence). Trimming at V came to 5 bases and at J to 2 bases, leaving 13 bases not matched to a gene. In DNA form, the CDR3 reads TGTGCCAGCAGTCTCCACCCCGGGGCTAGCGGGGCCTACGAGCAGTACTTC. As protein: CASSLHPGASGAYEQYF.

The chain combines TRBV7-8 with TRBJ2-5; no firm D call. Trimming cost V 7 bases and J 1 base, with 13 bases left between them. Germline V lookup: CDR1 SGHVS, CDR2 FQNEAQ. This CDR3 region has 14 residues. The CDR3 protein is CASTPPWAQETQYF. As DNA, the CDR3 is TGTGCCAGCACCCCCCCATGGGCCCAAGAGACCCAGTACTTC.

The chain links TRBV7-2 to TRBJ2-7, with a tentative D call TRBD2 (6 bases). Trimming took 6 bases from V and 2 from J, leaving 14 bases between them. The CDR3 spans 14 residues. Germline V gene lookup returns CDR1 SGHTA and CDR2 FQGNSA. CDR3 coding DNA: TGTGCCAGCAGATCGCGGGACTTCGCCTACGAGCAGTACTTC. It specifies CASRSRDFAYEQYF.

The rearrangement links TRBV30 to TRBJ2-7; 10 bases match TRBD2. CDR3 length: 18 amino acids. V shed 8 bases, J shed 0 bases, and the junction held 19 bases outside the gene matches. Per germline, CDR1 GTSNPN and CDR2 SVGIG (reference sequence). The DNA for the CDR3 is TGTGCCCACCCCAACTGCGCTAGCGGGAGCCCGAGCTCCTACGAGCAGTACTTC. It yields the protein CAHPNCASGSPSSYEQYF.

The chain links TRBV4-2 to TRBJ1-5; D is undetermined. Germline V lookup: CDR1 LGHNA, CDR2 YNFKEQ. This CDR3 is built from 13 residues. With 3 bases removed from V and 7 bases from J, the gap between germline ends came to 10 bases. This CDR3 is CASSHGPGQPQHF. The DNA for the CDR3 is TGTGCCAGCAGCCATGGCCCGGGGCAGCCCCAGCATTTT.

This sequence joins TRBV19 and TRBJ2-4; 7 bases match TRBD2. CDR3 length: 17 amino acids. Looked up from germline, CDR1 is LNHDA and CDR2 is SQIVND (reference sequence). Trimming at V came to 6 bases and at J to 3 bases, leaving 14 bases not matched to a gene. The CDR3 protein is CASSPPGRERVKNIQYF. The CDR3 coding sequence is TGTGCCAGTAGCCCCCCTGGGCGGGAGAGGGTCAAAAACATTCAGTACTTC. The full variable domain, its missing parts supplied by reference TRBV19 and TRBJ2-4, is DGGITQSPKYLFRKEGQNVTLSCEQNLNHDAMYWYRQDPGQGLRLIYYSQIVNDFQKGDIAEGYSVSREKKESFPLTVTSAQKNPTAFYLCASSPPGRERVKNIQYFGAGTRLSVL.

This chain uses TRBV28 with TRBJ2-5; unclear D gene. Germline-derived CDR1 and CDR2 are MDHEN and SYDVKM. This CDR3 is 16 amino acids long. V was cut by 3 bases and J by 5 bases, with 19 bases left in between. The CDR3 loop reads CASSFPYPARRETQYF. CDR3 in DNA: TGTGCCAGCAGTTTCCCATACCCCGCCAGGCGCGAGACCCAGTACTTC.

The chain carries TRBV27 and TRBJ1-5; D is unresolved. V was trimmed by 3 bases and J by 7 bases, leaving 4 bases between them. CDR1 MNHEY and CDR2 SMNVEV come from the germline V gene (reference sequence). This CDR3 is 11 amino acids long. DNA for the CDR3: TGTGCCAGCAGTTTTGACCAGCCCCAGCATTTT. Translating it yields CASSFDQPQHF.

This chain joins TRBV14 and TRBJ2-5; D possibly uses TRBD1 or TRBD2 (5 bases each). The V end lost 0 bases, the J end lost 4 bases, and 15 bases lay between the germline ends. CDR1 and CDR2 from the germline V gene are SGHDN and FVKESK. This CDR3 is built from 16 residues. The chain's CDR3 is CASSQETIQGVETQYF. The CDR3 coding sequence is TGTGCCAGCAGCCAAGAAACCATTCAGGGAGTAGAGACCCAGTACTTC. The variable domain in full, with the rest retrieved from reference TRBV14 and TRBJ2-5, is EAGVTQFPSHSVIEKGQTVTLRCDPISGHDNLYWYRRVMGKEIKFLLHFVKESKQDESGMPNNRFLAERTGGTYSTLKVQPAELEDSGVYFCASSQETIQGVETQYFGPGTRLLVL.

The chain employs TRBV4-1 and TRBJ2-7, with TRBD1 matching over 7 bases. After removal of 5 bases from V and 3 bases from J, the junction contained 10 bases not matched to a gene. CDR1 and CDR2 (germline): MGHRA, YSYEKL. The CDR3 is 15 residues long. CDR3 DNA: TGCGCCAGCAGCACCCGACAGGGCGACCTCTACGAGCAGTACTTC. Protein: CASSTRQGDLYEQYF.

J is TRBJ2-1 and V is TRBV29-1, with D unresolved. This CDR3 spans 14 amino acids. Germline V gives CDR1 SQVTM, CDR2 ANQGSEA. V was trimmed by 4 bases and J by 1 base, leaving 11 bases between them. The chain's CDR3 is CSVGWDWSYNEQFF. The DNA for the CDR3 is TGCAGCGTTGGATGGGATTGGTCCTACAATGAGCAGTTCTTC.

The V and J genes are TRBV5-4 and TRBJ1-1; D remains ambiguous. The germline V gene encodes CDR1 SGHNT and CDR2 YYREEE (reference sequence). There are 13 residues in the CDR3. V was trimmed by 4 bases and J by 7 bases, leaving 14 bases between them. The CDR3 sequence: CASSLPRVDEAFF. The CDR3 DNA follows: TGTGCCAGCAGCCTCCCACGCGTTGATGAAGCTTTCTTT.